The 18 T cell receptor beta chains below come from one sample, sequenced in a study of beta chain features in type 1 diabetes. Their recognized antigens are unknown. What was sequenced were expressed TCRB transcripts, since all of the isolated RNA had been reverse transcribed. Assay used: immunoSEQ multiplex PCR; TCRdb lists only in-frame clones, some missing. The sample consists of roughly 700,000 clones, about an eighth of them appearing once. Study-wide results and limits: Moderate but significant shortening of TCRB CDR3s was recorded in all four CD4+ subsets from Type 1 diabetes patients.

Material: naive CD4+ T cells from blood. These receptors came from a man aged 18 to 30 with type 1 diabetes.

The chain recombines TRBV27 with TRBJ2-1; D unclear. Per germline, CDR1 MNHEY and CDR2 SMNVEV (reference sequence). This CDR3 region has 14 residues. V lost 6 bases, J lost 0 bases, and 9 bases lay in between. This chain's CDR3 is CASRRMSSYNEQFF. Written as DNA, the CDR3 is TGTGCCAGCAGGCGGATGAGCTCCTACAATGAGCAGTTCTTC.

The genes are TRBV9 and TRBJ1-1, with D uncertain. The V gene lost 0 bases and the J gene lost 1 base, with 7 bases spanning the gap. The CDR3 sequence is 14 residues long. CDR1 and CDR2 (germline): SGDLS, YYNGEE. The CDR3 nucleotides read TGTGCCAGCAGCGTAGACGCAGAGAACACTGAAGCTTTCTTT. This codes for CASSVDAENTEAFF.

This clone was counted a few times. The chain has TRBV27 and TRBJ1-4; a possible D gene is TRBD1 (6 bases). V was pared by 6 bases and J by 8 bases, with 16 bases between. Germline lookup yields CDR1 MNHEY and CDR2 SMNVEV (reference sequence). The CDR3 is 14 residues long. In nucleotides, the CDR3 is TGTGCCAGCAGACCCGCGGGGGGGCGGGAAAAACTGTTTTTT. Translating it yields CASRPAGGREKLFF.

This chain connects TRBV6-5 to TRBJ2-3; TRBD2 matches at 9 bases. Germline CDR1 reads MNHEY; CDR2 reads SVGAGI. Trimming removed 5 bases from V and 1 base from J; junction bases left unmatched: 4. This CDR3 has 15 residues. The CDR3 DNA reads as TGTGCCAGCAGTCCCCGGACTAGCGGCACAGATACGCAGTATTTT. This sequence encodes CASSPRTSGTDTQYF.

This clone has just a few counts. V usage is TRBV19 and J usage is TRBJ2-1, with 8 bases identical to TRBD1. Trimming took 8 bases from V and 9 from J; bases not matched to a gene: 18. Germline lookup yields CDR1 LNHDA and CDR2 SQIVND (reference sequence). CDR3 length: 16 amino acids. The CDR3 loop reads CASVKSRGRARSEQFF. As DNA, the CDR3 is TGTGCCAGTGTTAAGAGCAGGGGGCGGGCGCGAAGTGAGCAGTTCTTC.

There are a few counts of this clone. The rearrangement joins TRBV19 to TRBJ2-5; 8 bases fit TRBD1. This CDR3 is built from 15 residues. Germline V gives CDR1 LNHDA, CDR2 SQIVND (reference sequence). V dropped 6 bases and J dropped 4; count of bases not matched to a gene: 10. CDR3: CASSRPGQGLETQYF. In nucleotides, the CDR3 is TGTGCCAGTAGCCGGCCAGGACAGGGACTAGAGACCCAGTACTTC.

This clone was detected a few times. V gene TRBV11-2 combines with J gene TRBJ1-2; the D gene is possibly TRBD1 (5 bases). CDR3 length: 14 amino acids. The V gene's germline CDR1 is SGHAT and CDR2 FQNNGV. Between the trimmed V and J ends, which lost 5 bases and 5 bases, there was a span of 15 bases. CDR3 sequence reads: CASSPQGAPYGYTF. CDR3 coding DNA: TGTGCCAGCAGCCCCCAAGGGGCCCCATATGGCTACACCTTC.

The chain couples TRBV18 to TRBJ2-7; D is ambiguous. From germline, CDR1 is KGHSH and CDR2 LQKENI. Trimming took 2 bases from V and 6 from J, leaving 11 bases between them. The CDR3 is made up of 13 amino acids. The CDR3 is CASSPTDSTEQYF. The CDR3 region has the DNA TGTGCCAGCTCACCAACCGATTCTACCGAGCAGTACTTC.

The chain joins TRBV28 to TRBJ2-2, with D perhaps TRBD2 (6 bases). The CDR3 has 16 residues. Trimming pared 5 bases from V and 1 base from J, leaving 14 bases between. Germline-derived CDR1 and CDR2 are MDHEN and SYDVKM. The CDR3 DNA follows: TGTGCCAGCAGTAGGCGGGGAAGGGGGAACACCGGGGAGCTGTTTTTT. Its protein product is CASSRRGRGNTGELFF.

This clone turned up a few times. V is TRBV5-6 and J is TRBJ1-3, with 7 bases fitting TRBD1. Germline V gives CDR1 SGHDT, CDR2 YYEEEE. CDR3 length: 16 amino acids. J was trimmed by 0 bases and V by 4 bases; bases with no gene match: 7. Written as DNA, the CDR3 is TGTGCCAGCAGCCACAGGGGACTGTACTCTGGAAACACCATATATTTT. This codes for CASSHRGLYSGNTIYF. Variable domain in full (rest from reference TRBV5-6 and TRBJ1-3): DAGVTQSPTHLIKTRGQQVTLRCSPKSGHDTVSWYQQALGQGPQFIFQYYEEEERQRGNFPDRFSGHQFPNYSSELNVNALLLGDSALYLCASSHRGLYSGNTIYFGEGSWLTVV.

A single count supports this clone. V gene TRBV30 combines with J gene TRBJ1-3; D perhaps matches TRBD1 (5 bases). Germline CDR1 GTSNPN, CDR2 SVGIG (reference sequence). V shed 1 base and J shed 2 bases, with 9 bases lying between them. This CDR3 has 14 residues. Here the CDR3 DNA reads TGTGCCTGGAGTGAAGGGACTCCTGGAAACACCATATATTTT. It specifies CAWSEGTPGNTIYF.

This clone occurred a few times. V and J are TRBV19 and TRBJ1-2; D remains unclear. CDR3 length: 16 residues. The germline gives CDR1 LNHDA, CDR2 SQIVND (reference sequence). Trimming took off 7 bases at V and 0 bases at J, with 18 bases between the two ends. Here the CDR3 DNA reads TGTGCCAGTACAGTCGGCCTAACCCCCACTAACTATGGCTACACCTTC. Residues: CASTVGLTPTNYGYTF. Variable domain in full (rest from reference TRBV19 and TRBJ1-2): DGGITQSPKYLFRKEGQNVTLSCEQNLNHDAMYWYRQDPGQGLRLIYYSQIVNDFQKGDIAEGYSVSREKKESFPLTVTSAQKNPTAFYLCASTVGLTPTNYGYTFGSGTRLTVV.

The CDR3 here is CASSQDRTVPGYTF. For the CDR3, the DNA is TGCGCCAGCAGCCAAGATAGGACAGTCCCTGGCTACACCTTC. The genes are TRBV4-1 and TRBJ1-2, with D perhaps matching TRBD1 (6 bases). Germline CDR1 MGHRA, CDR2 YSYEKL. The CDR3 totals 14 residues. Trimming shortened V by 0 bases and J by 7 bases, and 12 bases separated the two germline ends.

This clone was detected only once. The V and J genes are TRBV7-2 and TRBJ1-2, with D uncertain. Trimming removed 5 bases at V and 4 bases at J, with 14 bases between. CDR3 length equals 14 residues. Germline loops: CDR1 SGHTA, CDR2 FQGNSA. CDR3 nucleotide sequence: TGTGCCAGCAGCGACCTAAATGGCGGCTATGGCTACACCTTC. It specifies CASSDLNGGYGYTF.

This clone was counted between two and nine times. The rearrangement links TRBV7-9 to TRBJ2-5; TRBD1 agrees at 8 bases. The CDR3 contains 14 residues. Germline CDR1 SEHNR, CDR2 FQNEAQ (reference sequence). J was trimmed by 5 bases and V by 5 bases; bases with no gene match: 7. As DNA, the CDR3 is TGTGCCAGCAGCATAACAGGGGACAGGGAGACCCAGTACTTC. Protein sequence: CASSITGDRETQYF.

This chain connects TRBV7-2 to TRBJ2-6; tentatively, D is TRBD1 (5 bases). The CDR3 spans 14 residues. The V gene's germline CDR1 is SGHTA and CDR2 FQGNSA. Trimming removed 5 bases from V and 1 base from J, with 6 bases in between. The CDR3 DNA reads as TGTGCCAGCAGCCCAGGGTCTGGGGCCAACGTCCTGACTTTC. Amino acid sequence: CASSPGSGANVLTF.

This clone showed up just a few times. The V gene is TRBV30, the J gene TRBJ1-3; possible D gene TRBD1, 6 bases. Germline assignment: CDR1 GTSNPN and CDR2 SVGIG (reference sequence). CDR3 size: 13 residues. V was shortened by 6 bases and J by 0 bases, with 9 bases between the two germline ends. The CDR3 bases are TGTGCCTGCGGACAGTTCTCTGGAAACACCATATATTTT. Translating it yields CACGQFSGNTIYF.

This clone was observed a handful of times. This chain connects TRBV30 to TRBJ1-6, with D unclear. This CDR3 is 12 amino acids long. Germline loops: CDR1 GTSNPN, CDR2 SVGIG (reference sequence). The germline V and J ends were trimmed by 0 bases and 14 bases, with 11 bases remaining between them. The CDR3 DNA reads as TGTGCCTGGAGTGTCACCTGGGGAACCCTCCACTTT. This encodes CAWSVTWGTLHF.